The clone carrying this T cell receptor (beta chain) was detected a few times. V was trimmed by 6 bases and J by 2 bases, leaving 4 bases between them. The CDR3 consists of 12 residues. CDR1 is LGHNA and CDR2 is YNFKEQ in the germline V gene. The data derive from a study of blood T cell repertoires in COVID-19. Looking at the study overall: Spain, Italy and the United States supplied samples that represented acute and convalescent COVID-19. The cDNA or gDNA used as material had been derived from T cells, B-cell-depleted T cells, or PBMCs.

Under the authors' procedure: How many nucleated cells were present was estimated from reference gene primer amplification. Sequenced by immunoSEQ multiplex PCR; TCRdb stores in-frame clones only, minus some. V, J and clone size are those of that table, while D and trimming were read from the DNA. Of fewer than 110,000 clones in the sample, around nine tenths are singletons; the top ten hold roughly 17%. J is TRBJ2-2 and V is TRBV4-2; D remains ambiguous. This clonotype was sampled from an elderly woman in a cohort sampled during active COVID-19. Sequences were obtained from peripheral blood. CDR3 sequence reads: CASRHNTGELFF. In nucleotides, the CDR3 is TGTGCCAGCAGACATAACACCGGGGAGCTGTTTTTT.